Below are 27 T cell receptor beta chains sequenced from a single sample in a study of cytomegalovirus exposure and HLA in healthy donors. Primers for the PCR totalled 60 Vbeta and 13 Jbeta. Clones were read by immunoSEQ multiplex PCR, and TCRdb kept only the in-frame ones, dropping some. The sample shows a few hundred thousand clones, about 83% of them seen only once. The sample consisted of PBMCs. These receptor sequences come from a man aged 40-49 years in good health and CMV-seronegative.

V gene TRBV12-5 combines with J gene TRBJ2-1; 9 bases fit TRBD2. CDR1 and CDR2 from the germline V gene are LGHNT and FRNRAP. This CDR3 is 18 amino acids long. V was clipped by 1 base and J by 0 bases; unmatched bases: 7. CDR3 sequence (DNA): TGTGCTAGTGGTTTGGGGCTAGCGGGGTACAGCTCCTACAATGAGCAGTTCTTC. It translates to CASGLGLAGYSSYNEQFF.

This clone was seen only a few times. The V gene is TRBV7-9, the J gene TRBJ2-1; D unresolved. CDR1 SEHNR and CDR2 FQNEAQ come from the germline V gene (reference sequence). The V gene lost 2 bases and the J gene lost 7 bases, with 3 bases spanning the gap. The CDR3 is 11 residues long. CDR3 in amino acids: CASSLRNEQFF. In nucleotides, the CDR3 is TGTGCCAGCAGCTTACGGAATGAGCAGTTCTTC. The full variable domain, its missing parts supplied by reference TRBV7-9 and TRBJ2-1, is DTGVSQNPRHKITKRGQNVTFRCDPISEHNRLYWYRQTLGQGPEFLTYFQNEAQLEKSRLLSDRFSAERPKGSFSTLEIQRTEQGDSAMYLCASSLRNEQFFGPGTRLTVL.

V is TRBV10-3 and J is TRBJ2-5; TRBD2 agrees at 9 bases. This CDR3 is 15 amino acids long. The germline V gene has CDR1 ENHRY and CDR2 SYGVKD. J was trimmed by 4 bases and V by 4 bases; bases with no gene match: 7. The CDR3 spells CAISGEREALETQYF. The CDR3 DNA is TGTGCCATCAGTGGAGAGCGGGAGGCATTAGAGACCCAGTACTTC.

The chain combines TRBV9 with TRBJ2-2; D possibly corresponds to TRBD1 (5 bases). Germline lookup yields CDR1 SGDLS and CDR2 YYNGEE. The V end lost 3 bases, the J end lost 4 bases, and 7 bases lay between the germline ends. The CDR3 sequence is 13 residues long. CDR3 loop: CASSATVTGELFF. For the CDR3, the DNA is TGTGCCAGCAGCGCGACAGTCACCGGGGAGCTGTTTTTT.

This sequence joins TRBV11-2 and TRBJ2-1, with TRBD2 matching over 7 bases. Germline CDR1 is SGHAT and CDR2 is FQNNGV. The CDR3 covers 12 residues. J gave up 6 bases and V 5 bases, and 1 base lay outside the gene matches. The CDR3 region has the DNA TGTGCCAGCAGCCCTAGCGGCAATGAGCAGTTCTTC. Translated, it gives CASSPSGNEQFF. Supplemented by reference TRBV11-2 and TRBJ2-1, the full variable domain reads EAGVAQSPRYKIIEKRQSVAFWCNPISGHATLYWYQQILGQGPKLLIQFQNNGVVDDSQLPKDRFSAERLKGVDSTLKIQPAKLEDSAVYLCASSPSGNEQFFGPGTRLTVL.

V and J are TRBV5-1 and TRBJ1-1; no clear D gene. V gave up 1 base and J gave up 4 bases, with 14 bases separating them. Germline V CDR1 and CDR2: SGHRS, YFSETQ. The CDR3 contains 15 residues. The CDR3 DNA reads TGCGCCAGCAGCTTGCCGGGTAGATTCGCCACTGAAGCTTTCTTT. It translates to CASSLPGRFATEAFF.

The chain is built from TRBV18 and TRBJ2-7, with a possible D match to TRBD1 (6 bases). The germline V and J ends were trimmed by 6 bases and 1 base, with 7 bases remaining between them. This CDR3 region has 12 residues. In germline, CDR1 is KGHSH, CDR2 LQKENI. In DNA form, the CDR3 reads TGTGCCAGCTCCGGGACATCCTACGAGCAGTACTTC. As protein: CASSGTSYEQYF.

This clone was observed a handful of times. J is TRBJ1-1 and V is TRBV19; 11 bases match TRBD1. CDR1 and CDR2 (germline): LNHDA, SQIVND (reference sequence). V trimming: 6 bases; J trimming: 4 bases; junction bases outside the gene matches: 13. This CDR3 region has 17 residues. The CDR3 loop is CASSRLRTGGAGTEAFF. CDR3 nucleotide sequence: TGTGCCAGTAGCCGGCTTAGGACAGGGGGCGCCGGCACTGAAGCTTTCTTT.

J is TRBJ1-6 and V is TRBV4-3; D is undetermined. The V gene's germline CDR1 is LGHNA and CDR2 YSLEER. Trimming removed 4 bases at V and 7 bases at J, with 11 bases between. The CDR3 consists of 14 residues. In DNA, the CDR3 is TGCGCCAGCAGCCCGGGAGCTGGCAATTCACCCCTCCACTTT. It is translated as CASSPGAGNSPLHF.

The chain has TRBV7-2 and TRBJ1-2; D is uncertain. Germline CDR1 and CDR2: SGHTA and FQGNSA. The CDR3 consists of 15 residues. Trimming removed 5 bases at V and 8 bases at J, with 21 bases between. The CDR3 spells CASSPSRVLLYGYTF. The CDR3 DNA reads TGTGCCAGCAGCCCCTCTCGGGTACTCCTCTACGGCTACACCTTC.

V is TRBV19 and J is TRBJ2-1; TRBD1 matches 11 bases. Germline-derived CDR1 and CDR2 are LNHDA and SQIVND (reference sequence). The CDR3 is made up of 17 amino acids. Trimming at V came to 6 bases and at J to 5 bases, leaving 12 bases not matched to a gene. DNA of the CDR3: TGTGCCAGTAGCATGGACAGGGGGCGAGGAAGTAACAATGAGCAGTTCTTC. This encodes CASSMDRGRGSNNEQFF.

The CDR3 DNA reads as TGTGCCAGCAGCTTAGTATCGGCTAGCGGGAGCCGTGGCACCGGGGAGCTGTTTTTT. Its protein is CASSLVSASGSRGTGELFF. V is TRBV11-3 and J is TRBJ2-2; 10 bases line up with TRBD2. CDR1 SGHNT and CDR2 YENEEA come from the germline V gene. CDR3 length: 19 amino acids. Germline trimming cut 1 base from V and 4 bases from J; bases unmatched to any gene: 12.

The gene calls are TRBV7-3 and TRBJ2-2, with D perhaps TRBD2 (6 bases). The CDR3 is made up of 16 amino acids. Trimming took 4 bases from V and 6 from J, leaving 18 bases between them. CDR1 SGHTA and CDR2 FQGTGA come from the germline V gene. In nucleotides, the CDR3 is TGTGCCAGCAGCTACATCTCACGGGGGTTCTCCGGGGAGCTGTTTTTT. It specifies CASSYISRGFSGELFF.

DNA for the CDR3: TGTGCCATCAGTGTAACAGGGGGCGCTCCCAACTATGGCTACACCTTC. Protein product: CAISVTGGAPNYGYTF. The V and J genes are TRBV10-3 and TRBJ1-2; 9 bases are a match to TRBD1. This CDR3 has 16 residues. Germline V gene data show CDR1 as ENHRY and CDR2 as SYGVKD. After removal of 4 bases from V and 2 bases from J, the junction contained 8 bases not matched to a gene.

The rearrangement joins TRBV19 to TRBJ1-2; 7 bases fit TRBD1. The CDR3 contains 14 residues. V lost 5 bases and J lost 0; bases outside the gene matches: 3. CDR1 and CDR2 (germline): LNHDA, SQIVND (reference sequence). CDR3 bases: TGTGCCAGTAGTTTTCAGGGGGCTAACTATGGCTACACCTTC. It codes for CASSFQGANYGYTF.

The chain uses TRBV28 and TRBJ1-5, with 11 bases matching TRBD1. The CDR3 runs to 17 residues. Trimming at V came to 6 bases and at J to 0 bases, leaving 7 bases not matched to a gene. Germline V gene sequence: CDR1 MDHEN, CDR2 SYDVKM. The CDR3 nucleotides are TGTGCCAGCAGCCCCGGGACAGGGGGATATAGCAATCAGCCCCAGCATTTT. Translation gives CASSPGTGGYSNQPQHF.

The V and J genes are TRBV2 and TRBJ1-2; D is ambiguous. This CDR3 is built from 14 residues. Germline values: CDR1 SNHLY, CDR2 FYNNEI. V was pared by 4 bases and J by 0 bases, with 9 bases between. The CDR3 sequence is CASSGALPNYGYTF. In nucleotides, the CDR3 is TGTGCCAGCAGTGGAGCCCTACCTAACTATGGCTACACCTTC.

The chain is built from TRBV7-9 and TRBJ2-2; 10 positions match TRBD1. Germline loops: CDR1 SEHNR, CDR2 FQNEAQ (reference sequence). Trimming took 5 bases from V and 5 from J; bases not matched to a gene: 8. The CDR3 runs 16 residues. The CDR3 bases are TGTGCCAGCAGCGACCGCGGGACAGGGGATACCGGGGAGCTGTTTTTT. Translated, it gives CASSDRGTGDTGELFF.

This clone was seen a single time. The chain has TRBV7-6 and TRBJ1-3, with D possibly being TRBD1 (5 bases). Trimming cost V 3 bases and J 0 bases, with 12 bases left between them. The CDR3 loop spans 16 amino acids. Germline CDR1 is SGHVS and CDR2 is FNYEAQ. As DNA, the CDR3 is TGTGCCAGCAGCTTTTTCAGGGATGACTCTGGAAACACCATATATTTT. Its protein product is CASSFFRDDSGNTIYF.

The rearrangement joins TRBV6-5 to TRBJ2-7, with 10 bases that match TRBD2. The germline CDR1 and CDR2 sequences are MNHEY and SVGAGI. The CDR3 runs 15 residues. Trimming removed 6 bases from V and 6 bases from J; junction bases left unmatched: 11. CDR3 in DNA: TGTGCCAGCAGCCCGGAGCTAGCGGGAGTCTCCGAGCAGTACTTC. Encoded protein: CASSPELAGVSEQYF.

This chain uses TRBV19 with TRBJ1-4; 7 bases match TRBD1. CDR3 size: 15 residues. The J segment lost 5 bases and the V segment lost 6 bases, leaving 9 bases of the junction unmatched. Germline values: CDR1 LNHDA, CDR2 SQIVND (reference sequence). Here the CDR3 reads CASSPLGQLNEKLFF. CDR3 coding DNA: TGTGCCAGTAGCCCTCTGGGACAGCTAAATGAAAAACTGTTTTTT.

This clone was observed a single time. J is TRBJ1-5 and V is TRBV4-1; D is undetermined. CDR1 and CDR2 from the germline V gene are MGHRA and YSYEKL. Trimming took off 0 bases at V and 8 bases at J, with 8 bases between the two ends. The CDR3 contains 13 residues. The CDR3 here is CASSQDRSKPQHF. The DNA of the CDR3 is TGCGCCAGCAGCCAAGATAGGAGTAAGCCCCAGCATTTT.

The chain uses TRBV4-1 and TRBJ2-5, with TRBD2 as a possible D gene (5 bases). Trimming left V 1 base short and J 3 bases short, with 9 bases between. The CDR3 totals 14 residues. Looked up from germline, CDR1 is MGHRA and CDR2 is YSYEKL. Here the CDR3 reads CASSQGTGEETQYF. As DNA, the CDR3 is TGCGCCAGCAGCCAAGGGACTGGCGAAGAGACCCAGTACTTC.

V and J are TRBV5-6 and TRBJ2-2, with 7 positions matching TRBD2. This CDR3 is 17 amino acids long. CDR1 and CDR2 (germline): SGHDT, YYEEEE. The J segment lost 7 bases and the V segment lost 0 bases, leaving 12 bases of the junction unmatched. The DNA of the CDR3 is TGTGCCAGCAGCTTGGACGGCGGGAGATTAATCAACGGGGAGCTGTTTTTT. Translated: CASSLDGGRLINGELFF.

This clone was found once. The chain carries TRBV28 and TRBJ1-5; a possible D gene is TRBD1 (5 bases). Germline-derived CDR1 and CDR2 are MDHEN and SYDVKM. V was pared by 4 bases and J by 4 bases, with 17 bases between. This CDR3 has 16 residues. CDR3: CASSSPRDGVNQPQHF. The CDR3 DNA reads TGTGCCAGCAGTTCCCCGCGGGACGGAGTAAATCAGCCCCAGCATTTT. Full variable domain (missing parts from reference TRBV28 and TRBJ1-5): DVKVTQSSRYLVKRTGEKVFLECVQDMDHENMFWYRQDPGLGLRLIYFSYDVKMKEKGDIPEGYSVSREKKERFSLILESASTNQTSMYLCASSSPRDGVNQPQHFGDGTRLSIL.

The chain joins TRBV11-3 to TRBJ2-2, with TRBD2 matching 7 bases. This CDR3 is 15 amino acids long. V trimming: 4 bases; J trimming: 1 base; junction bases outside the gene matches: 3. The germline V gene encodes CDR1 SGHNT and CDR2 YENEEA. The CDR3 DNA follows: TGTGCCAGCAGCTCTCGGGAGGAGAACACCGGGGAGCTGTTTTTT. Its translation: CASSSREENTGELFF.

The chain combines TRBV27 with TRBJ1-1; weak D call: TRBD1 (6 bases). V lost 4 bases and J lost 1, with 13 bases in between. The CDR3 is 15 residues long. In germline, CDR1 is MNHEY, CDR2 SMNVEV (reference sequence). For the CDR3, the DNA is TGTGCCAGCAGTTCCACAGGGACGGGGAACACTGAAGCTTTCTTT. It specifies CASSSTGTGNTEAFF.